This TCR beta chain was retrieved from a study of Ad26.COV2.S vaccination and SARS-CoV-2 variants. Study-level background: The study gave Ad26.COV2.S intramuscularly, once or twice 56 days apart. Study results and limitations: Spike-specific responses of CD8+ and CD4+ T cells were reported to display substantial breadth after vaccination. While placebo recipients had lower spike-specific TCR breadth, vaccine recipients had more.

The treatment: some 20 received Ad26.COV2.S at low or high dose, single or two shots; roughly five received placebo; per-sample allocation not given. Day 63 after the first injection of vaccine or placebo was the sampling time. Recruitment in Boston yielded a donor of adult age, 18-55 years. Repertoires were generated with immunoSEQ multiplex PCR, while TCRdb's copy carries only in-frame clones and drops some. The profile shows 440,000 or so clones, roughly nine tenths of them singletons. V dropped 7 bases and J dropped 6; count of bases not matched to a gene: 13. The CDR3 runs to 15 residues. Germline values: CDR1 LNHDA, CDR2 SQIVND (reference sequence). About this clone itself: Its antigen is as yet unknown.

The source material was peripheral blood, sampled in a trial of Ad26.COV2.S vaccine versus placebo. This TCR was sampled from a person aged 18-65 years who received the Ad26.COV2.S COVID-19 vaccine or a placebo. This rearrangement joins TRBV19 to TRBJ2-3; 7 bases line up with TRBD2. The CDR3 protein is CASKIGAGATDTQYF. CDR3 nucleotides: TGTGCCAGTAAGATAGGGGCGGGAGCCACGGATACGCAGTATTTT.